The sequence of this TCR beta chain was determined in a study of blood T cell repertoires in COVID-19. Study-level information: PBMCs, B-cell-depleted T cells, or T cells were the source of the cDNA or gDNA that made up the material.

Germline assignment: CDR1 SGHNT and CDR2 YYREEE (reference sequence). The ends lost 2 bases at V and 3 bases at J; junction bases unmatched: 10. CDR3 length: 16 residues. The protocol was immunoSEQ multiplex PCR, while the TCRdb copy is restricted to in-frame clones and leaves out a portion. Here the sample spans 150,000 to 200,000 clones, 88% being singletons. The chain couples TRBV5-4 to TRBJ2-7, with 8 positions matching TRBD2. The receptor was isolated from a human donor in a cohort sampled during active COVID-19. Sequencing was performed on peripheral blood. CDR3 DNA: TGTGCCAGCAGCTTAGGGGCGGGACTAGGCGACTACGAGCAGTACTTC. Encoded protein: CASSLGAGLGDYEQYF.